A selection of T cell receptor beta chains follows, all from one sample in a study of blood T cells in healthy people across ages. One entry per CDR3 protein results from TCRdb running MiXCR on the 5' RACE reads. This sample has about 2 million distinct CDR3 sequences, with around half found just once. Sequences were obtained from blood. These receptors were obtained from a woman aged 40 to 49 in good health. Both conserved end residues are part of each CDR3. Some rows mark clone size as missing; the rest say once, few, many or name a class of expanded clone.

j_gene | v_gene | abundance | CDR3aa
TRBJ2-7 | TRBV29-1 | NA | CSVELGLPYEQYF
TRBJ2-5 | TRBV27 | NA | CASQSLGQQGQETQYF
TRBJ1-5 | TRBV7-2 | NA | CASSFKGGDSNQPQHF
TRBJ2-2 | TRBV4-3 | NA | CASSQEALNTGELFF
TRBJ2-7 | TRBV29-1 | NA | CSVEDSRGLGEQYF
TRBJ2-1 | TRBV21-1 | NA | CASSRGGPSYNEQFF
TRBJ2-1 | TRBV7-2 | NA | CASSVARQPPKQFF
TRBJ1-2 | TRBV15 | few | CATSREWWSGANYGYTF
TRBJ2-3 | TRBV10-3 | NA | CAISESGQGLDTQYF
TRBJ1-2 | TRBV20-1 | NA | CSARPGTSLNYGYTF
NA | TRBV7-2 | few | CASSKGLGGTGEQYF
TRBJ2-7 | TRBV6-1 | NA | CATRQGTEQYF
TRBJ1-4 | TRBV5-1 | few | CASSLQPGSEKLFF
TRBJ2-3 | TRBV5-1 | few | CASSRVGDTDTQYF
TRBJ2-1 | TRBV28 | NA | CASSLGGAGASYNEQFF
TRBJ2-1 | TRBV7-2 | many | CASSLAGGLDEQFF
TRBJ2-1 | TRBV5-1 | NA | CASYLAGGSYNEQFF
TRBJ2-6 | TRBV27 | many | CASSLSGASSSGANVLTF
TRBJ2-3 | TRBV7-6 | NA | CASSLAGGQGWADTQYF
TRBJ2-7 | TRBV6-2/TRBV6-3 | few | CASRQPTAYEQYF
TRBJ1-4 | TRBV7-8 | NA | CASSSKGYGSNEKLFF
TRBJ2-7 | TRBV27 | NA | CASRGQTKRFRSYEQYF
TRBJ2-7 | TRBV20-1 | NA | CSAQKTRTSGGYNEQYF
TRBJ2-1 | TRBV4-2 | NA | CASSQAGTGALYNEQFF
TRBJ2-1 | TRBV13 | NA | CASSDWRNEQFF
TRBJ2-5 | TRBV6-5 | NA | CVSSLRQGKETQYF
TRBJ1-5 | TRBV7-2 | NA | CASSRGSLLGLPQHF
TRBJ1-4 | TRBV20-1 | NA | CSARFRQRDEKLFF
TRBJ1-5 | TRBV6-2/TRBV6-3 | NA | CASSHGANQPQHF
TRBJ1-4 | TRBV21-1 | NA | CASSKGYRGRPEKLFF
TRBJ2-3 | TRBV7-2 | few | CASSFSGGAEPDTQYF
TRBJ2-5 | TRBV2 | NA | CASSEPGTQETQYF
TRBJ1-2 | TRBV7-2 | NA | CASSPTPGQGFDGYTF
NA | TRBV14 | once | CASSQARLGATSYNEQYF
NA | TRBV7-2 | NA | CASSLAPGPHEQYF
TRBJ2-3 | TRBV21-1 | NA | CASTPLGQGRTRTDTQYF
TRBJ1-5 | TRBV7-8 | NA | CASSQDVLHPQHF
TRBJ1-6 | TRBV7-2 | NA | CASSFAGSSSYNSPLHF
TRBJ2-7 | TRBV20-1 | NA | CSARGRSGGAYEQYF
TRBJ2-7 | TRBV24-1 | NA | CATSEAGLYEQYF
TRBJ1-2 | TRBV7-9 | few | CASSTDMGGYTF
TRBJ2-1 | TRBV6-6 | NA | CASWTGAYNEQFF
NA | TRBV24-1 | NA | CATSDFAPKETQYF